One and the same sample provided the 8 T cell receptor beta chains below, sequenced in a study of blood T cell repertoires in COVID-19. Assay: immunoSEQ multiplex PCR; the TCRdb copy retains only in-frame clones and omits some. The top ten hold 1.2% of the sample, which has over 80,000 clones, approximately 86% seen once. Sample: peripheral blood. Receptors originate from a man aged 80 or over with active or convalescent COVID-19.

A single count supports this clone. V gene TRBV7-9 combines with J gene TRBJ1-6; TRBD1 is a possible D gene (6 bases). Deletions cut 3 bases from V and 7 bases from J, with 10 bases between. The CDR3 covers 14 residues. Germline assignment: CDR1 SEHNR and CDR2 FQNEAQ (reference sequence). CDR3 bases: TGTGCCAGCAGCTTTGGACAGCAGAATTCACCCCTCCACTTT. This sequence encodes CASSFGQQNSPLHF.

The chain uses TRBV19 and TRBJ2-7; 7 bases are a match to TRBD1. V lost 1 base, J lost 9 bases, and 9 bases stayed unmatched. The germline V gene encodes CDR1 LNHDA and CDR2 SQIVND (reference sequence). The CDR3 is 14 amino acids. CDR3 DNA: TGTGCCAGTAGTATAGGCCGGGACAGAAGTGGGCAGTACTTC. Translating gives CASSIGRDRSGQYF.

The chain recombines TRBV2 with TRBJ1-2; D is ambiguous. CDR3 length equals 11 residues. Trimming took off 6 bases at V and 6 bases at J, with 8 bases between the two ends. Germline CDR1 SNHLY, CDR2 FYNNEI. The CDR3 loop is CASSPYDGYTF. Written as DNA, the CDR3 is TGTGCCAGCAGCCCCTACGATGGCTACACCTTC.

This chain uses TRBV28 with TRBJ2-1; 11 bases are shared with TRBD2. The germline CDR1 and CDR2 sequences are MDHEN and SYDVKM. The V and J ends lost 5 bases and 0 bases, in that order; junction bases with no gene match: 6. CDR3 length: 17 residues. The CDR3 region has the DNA TGTGCCAGCAGTGCGGGACTAGCGGCCGGCTCCTACAATGAGCAGTTCTTC. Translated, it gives CASSAGLAAGSYNEQFF.

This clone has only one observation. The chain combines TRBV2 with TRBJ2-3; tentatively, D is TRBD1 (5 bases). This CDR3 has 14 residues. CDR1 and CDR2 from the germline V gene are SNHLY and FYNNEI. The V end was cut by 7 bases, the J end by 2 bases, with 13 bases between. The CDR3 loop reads CASKRDRNTDTQYF. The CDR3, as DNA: TGTGCCAGCAAGAGAGACAGAAACACAGATACGCAGTATTTT.

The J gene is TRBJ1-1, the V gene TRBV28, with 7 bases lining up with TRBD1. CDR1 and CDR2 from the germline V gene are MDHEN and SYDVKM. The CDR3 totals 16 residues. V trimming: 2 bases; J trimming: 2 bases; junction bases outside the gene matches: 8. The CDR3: CASSLALHRGNTEAFF. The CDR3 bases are TGTGCCAGCAGTTTAGCCCTCCACAGGGGAAACACTGAAGCTTTCTTT.

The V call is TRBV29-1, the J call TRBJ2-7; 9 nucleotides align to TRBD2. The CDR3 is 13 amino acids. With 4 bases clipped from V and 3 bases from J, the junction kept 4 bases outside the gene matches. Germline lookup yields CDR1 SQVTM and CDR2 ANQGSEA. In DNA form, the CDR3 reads TGCAGCGTTGCTCTGACTAGCGGCTACGAGCAGTACTTC. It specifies CSVALTSGYEQYF.

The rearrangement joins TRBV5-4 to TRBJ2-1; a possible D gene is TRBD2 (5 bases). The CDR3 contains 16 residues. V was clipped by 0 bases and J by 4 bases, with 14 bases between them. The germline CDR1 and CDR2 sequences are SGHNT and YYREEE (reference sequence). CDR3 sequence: CASSLGSAASYNEQFF. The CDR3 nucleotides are TGTGCCAGCAGCTTGGGGTCAGCGGCCTCTTACAATGAGCAGTTCTTC. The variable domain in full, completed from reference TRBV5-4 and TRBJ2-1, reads ETGVTQSPTHLIKTRGQQVTLRCSSQSGHNTVSWYQQALGQGPQFIFQYYREEENGRGNFPPRFSGLQFPNYSSELNVNALELDDSALYLCASSLGSAASYNEQFFGPGTRLTVL.